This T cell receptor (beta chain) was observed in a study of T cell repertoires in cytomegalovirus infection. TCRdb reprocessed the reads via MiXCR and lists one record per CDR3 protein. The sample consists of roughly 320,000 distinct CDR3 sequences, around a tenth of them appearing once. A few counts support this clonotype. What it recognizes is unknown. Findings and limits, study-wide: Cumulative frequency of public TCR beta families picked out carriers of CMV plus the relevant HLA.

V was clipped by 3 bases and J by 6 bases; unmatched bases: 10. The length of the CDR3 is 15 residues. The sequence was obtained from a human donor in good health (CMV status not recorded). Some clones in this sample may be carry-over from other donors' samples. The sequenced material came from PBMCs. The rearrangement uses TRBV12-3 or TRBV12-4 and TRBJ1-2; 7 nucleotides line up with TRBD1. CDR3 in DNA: TGTGCCAGCAGTTTCCGGGACAGACGATATGATGGCTACACCTTC. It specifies CASSFRDRRYDGYTF.